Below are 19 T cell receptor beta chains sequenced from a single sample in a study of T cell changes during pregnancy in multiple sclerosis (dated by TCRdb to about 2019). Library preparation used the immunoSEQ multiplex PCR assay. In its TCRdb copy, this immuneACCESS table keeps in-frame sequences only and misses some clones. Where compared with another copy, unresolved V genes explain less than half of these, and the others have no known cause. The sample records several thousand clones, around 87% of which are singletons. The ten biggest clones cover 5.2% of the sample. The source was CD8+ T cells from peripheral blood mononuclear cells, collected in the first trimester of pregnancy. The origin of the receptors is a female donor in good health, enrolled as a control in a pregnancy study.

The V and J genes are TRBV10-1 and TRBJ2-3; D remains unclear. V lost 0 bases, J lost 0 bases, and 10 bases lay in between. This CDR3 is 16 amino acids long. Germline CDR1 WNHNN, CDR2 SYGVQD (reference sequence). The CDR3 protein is CASSESGTLSTDTQYF. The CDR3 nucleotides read TGCGCCAGCAGTGAGTCTGGCACACTAAGCACAGATACGCAGTATTTT.

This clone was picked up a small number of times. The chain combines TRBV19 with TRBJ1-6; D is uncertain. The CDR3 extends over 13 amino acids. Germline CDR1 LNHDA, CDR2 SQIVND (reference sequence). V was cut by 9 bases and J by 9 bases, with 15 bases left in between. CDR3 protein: CASRENPLSPLHF. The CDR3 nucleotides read TGTGCCAGCCGGGAGAATCCGCTTTCACCCCTCCACTTT.

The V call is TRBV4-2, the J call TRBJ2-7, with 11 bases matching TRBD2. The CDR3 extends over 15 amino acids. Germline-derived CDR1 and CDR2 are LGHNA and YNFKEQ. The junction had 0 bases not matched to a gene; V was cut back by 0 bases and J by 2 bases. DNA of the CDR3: TGTGCCAGCAGCCAAGAGACTAGCGGGGCCTACGAGCAGTACTTC. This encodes CASSQETSGAYEQYF.

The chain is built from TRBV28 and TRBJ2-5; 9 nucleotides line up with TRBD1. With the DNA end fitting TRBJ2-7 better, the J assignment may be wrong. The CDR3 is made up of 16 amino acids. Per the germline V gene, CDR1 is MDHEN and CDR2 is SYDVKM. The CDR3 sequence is CASSSPAGQGKDEQYF. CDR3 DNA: TGTGCCAGCAGTTCCCCCGCGGGACAGGGTAAGGACGAGCAGTACTTC.

This CDR3 reads CASSRFQGVPYNEQFF. The CDR3 bases are TGTGCCAGCAGCCGCTTCCAGGGGGTCCCCTACAATGAGCAGTTCTTC. The V call is TRBV14, the J call TRBJ2-1, with 7 bases fitting TRBD1. This CDR3 has 16 amino acids. CDR1 and CDR2 from the germline V gene are SGHDN and FVKESK. With 4 bases clipped from V and 2 bases from J, the junction kept 8 bases outside the gene matches.

The CDR3 spells CASRTGVAGNTIYF. The DNA of the CDR3 is TGCGCCAGCAGGACGGGGGTAGCTGGAAACACCATATATTTT. The chain joins TRBV5-1 to TRBJ1-3, with D possibly being TRBD1 (5 bases). Between the trimmed V and J ends, which lost 5 bases and 2 bases, there was a span of 11 bases. The CDR3 sequence is 14 residues long. Germline CDR1 reads SGHRS; CDR2 reads YFSETQ.

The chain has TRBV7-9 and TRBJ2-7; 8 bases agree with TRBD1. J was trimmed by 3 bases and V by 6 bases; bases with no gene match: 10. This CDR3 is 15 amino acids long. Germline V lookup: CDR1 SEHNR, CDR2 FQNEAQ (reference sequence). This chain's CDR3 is CASSTLSTGGYEQYF. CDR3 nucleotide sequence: TGTGCCAGCAGTACACTCTCAACAGGGGGCTACGAGCAGTACTTC.

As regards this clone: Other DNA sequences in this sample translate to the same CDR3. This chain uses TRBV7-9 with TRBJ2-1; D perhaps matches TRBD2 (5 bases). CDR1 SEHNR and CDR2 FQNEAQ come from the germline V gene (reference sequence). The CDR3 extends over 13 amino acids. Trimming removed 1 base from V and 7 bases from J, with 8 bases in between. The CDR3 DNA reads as TGTGCCAGCAGCTTAGGCGGGCGGAATGAGCAGTTCTTC. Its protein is CASSLGGRNEQFF.

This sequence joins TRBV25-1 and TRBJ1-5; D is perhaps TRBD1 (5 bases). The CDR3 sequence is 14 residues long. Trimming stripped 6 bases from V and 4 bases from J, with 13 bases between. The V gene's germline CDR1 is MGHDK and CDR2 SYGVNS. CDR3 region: CASSHAGINQPQHF. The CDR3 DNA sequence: TGTGCCAGCAGCCACGCAGGGATAAATCAGCCCCAGCATTTT.

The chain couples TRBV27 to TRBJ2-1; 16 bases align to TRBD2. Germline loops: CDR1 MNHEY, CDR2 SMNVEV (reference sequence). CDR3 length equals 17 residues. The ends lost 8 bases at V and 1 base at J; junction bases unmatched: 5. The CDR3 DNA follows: TGTGCCAGCGGGACTAGCGGGAGGGGGGGGTCCTACAATGAGCAGTTCTTC. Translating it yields CASGTSGRGGSYNEQFF.

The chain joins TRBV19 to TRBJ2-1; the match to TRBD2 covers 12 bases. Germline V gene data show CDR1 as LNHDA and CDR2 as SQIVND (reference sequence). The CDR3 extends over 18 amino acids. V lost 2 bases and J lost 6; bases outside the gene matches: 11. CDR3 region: CASSIRRGTSGSSNEQFF. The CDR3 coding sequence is TGTGCCAGTAGTATAAGGAGGGGGACTAGCGGGTCTTCCAATGAGCAGTTCTTC.

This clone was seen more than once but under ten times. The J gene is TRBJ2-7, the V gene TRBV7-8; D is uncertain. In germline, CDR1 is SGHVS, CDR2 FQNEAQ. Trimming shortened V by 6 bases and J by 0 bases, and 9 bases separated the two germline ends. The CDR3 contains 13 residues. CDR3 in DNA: TGTGCCAGCAGAATATCGAGCTCCTACGAGCAGTACTTC. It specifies CASRISSSYEQYF.

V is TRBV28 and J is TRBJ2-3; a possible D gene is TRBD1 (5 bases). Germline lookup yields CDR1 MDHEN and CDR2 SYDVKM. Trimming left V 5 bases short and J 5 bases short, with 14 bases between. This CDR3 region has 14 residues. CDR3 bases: TGTGCCAGCAGTGACAGCTTACTGGGAGATACGCAGTATTTT. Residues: CASSDSLLGDTQYF.

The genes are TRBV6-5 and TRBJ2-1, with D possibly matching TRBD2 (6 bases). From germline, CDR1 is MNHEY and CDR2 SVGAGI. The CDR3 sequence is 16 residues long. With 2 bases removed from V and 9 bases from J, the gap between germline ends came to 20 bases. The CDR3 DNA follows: TGTGCCAGCAGTTACGCGGCCTGGGGGGTTAGGGGTGAGCAGTTCTTC. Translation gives CASSYAAWGVRGEQFF.

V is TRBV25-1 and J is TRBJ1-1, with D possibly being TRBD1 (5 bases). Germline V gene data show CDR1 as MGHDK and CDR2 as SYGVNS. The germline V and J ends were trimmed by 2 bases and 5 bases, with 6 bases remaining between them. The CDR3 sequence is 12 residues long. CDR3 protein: CASSERQTEAFF. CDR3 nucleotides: TGTGCCAGCAGTGAACGACAGACTGAAGCTTTCTTT.

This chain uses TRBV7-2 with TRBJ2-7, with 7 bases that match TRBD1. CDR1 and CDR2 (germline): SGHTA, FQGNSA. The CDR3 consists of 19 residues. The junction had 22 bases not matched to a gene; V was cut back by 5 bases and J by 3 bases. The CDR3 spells CASSLPRDRVPRPFYEQYF. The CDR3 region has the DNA TGTGCCAGCAGCCTGCCCAGGGACAGAGTTCCGCGACCATTCTACGAGCAGTACTTC.

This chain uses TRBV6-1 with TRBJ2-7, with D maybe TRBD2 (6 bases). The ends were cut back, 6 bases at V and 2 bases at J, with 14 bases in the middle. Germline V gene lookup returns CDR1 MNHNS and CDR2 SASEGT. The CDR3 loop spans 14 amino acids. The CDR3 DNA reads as TGTGCCAGCAGAGGCCGGAGGGGACCCTACGAGCAGTACTTC. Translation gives CASRGRRGPYEQYF.

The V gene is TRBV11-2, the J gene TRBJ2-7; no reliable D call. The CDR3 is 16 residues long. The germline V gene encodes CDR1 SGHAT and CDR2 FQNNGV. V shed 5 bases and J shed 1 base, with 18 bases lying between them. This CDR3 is CASSPPGGVASYEQYF. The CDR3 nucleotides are TGTGCCAGCAGCCCCCCCGGTGGTGTTGCATCCTACGAGCAGTACTTC.

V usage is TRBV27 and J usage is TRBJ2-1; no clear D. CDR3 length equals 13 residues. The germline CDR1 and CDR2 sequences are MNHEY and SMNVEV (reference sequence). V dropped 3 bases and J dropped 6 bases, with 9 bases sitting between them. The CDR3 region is CASSFGFANEQFF. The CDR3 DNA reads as TGTGCCAGCAGTTTCGGGTTCGCCAATGAGCAGTTCTTC.